The present T cell receptor (beta chain) was sequenced within a study of cytomegalovirus exposure and HLA in healthy donors. A word on this clone: Its cognate antigen is unknown.

The PCR contained 60 Vbeta and 13 Jbeta primers. Using immunoSEQ multiplex PCR, the repertoire was profiled, and TCRdb retains in-frame clones only, with some absent. The listing records roughly 64,000 clones. Study-level points and caveats: Cytomegalovirus association was assigned to about 180 TCR beta chains. In presence/absence analyses, roughly uniform sequencing depth across donors was assumed.

Germline CDR1 and CDR2: PRHDT and FYEKMQ (reference sequence). The V gene end was trimmed by 5 bases and the J gene end by 0 bases; junction bases not matched to a gene: 6. The CDR3 length is 15 residues. The sample comprised PBMCs. The chain couples TRBV13 to TRBJ2-7, with 8 bases fitting TRBD1. The receptor was isolated from a woman aged 18-29 years in good health and CMV-seronegative. The CDR3 region has the DNA TGTGCCAGCAGCCAGGGGGCAGGAGTCTCCTACGAGCAGTACTTC. Translated: CASSQGAGVSYEQYF.